This TCR beta chain was retrieved from a study of a mutant IDH1 vaccine in newly diagnosed glioma. Whole-study context: Vaccines were begun 4-6 weeks after radiotherapy alone, or with temozolomide cycles. Study-wide points: Pseudoprogression seemingly bore no relation to changes in top peripheral T cell clonotypes.

Profiled with immunoSEQ multiplex PCR; TCRdb holds only in-frame clones, not every one. The sample lists around 60,000 clones; approximately 81% were seen once. This sample's time point: week 23, last vaccination. Topical imiquimod was applied with each vaccine dose, which held 300 ug of mutant IDH1 20-mer peptide. Each donor presented with a new WHO grade 3 or 4 astrocytoma that tested IDH1-mutant and showed ATRX loss. Germline V gene data show CDR1 as SGDLS and CDR2 as YYNGEE. V lost 2 bases and J 6 bases, leaving 23 bases between the germline ends. The CDR3 consists of 17 residues. This clone was found a few times. Its antigen is undetermined.

The V and J genes are TRBV9 and TRBJ1-1; D is possibly TRBD1 (6 bases). This TCR came from a man aged 30 to 39 with glioma. Sequenced here: PBMCs, sampled from a glioma patient whose treatment included an IDH1 peptide vaccine. CDR3 amino acids: CASSVSSSGGGPAEAFF. Here the CDR3 DNA reads TGTGCCAGCAGCGTTTCTAGTTCAGGTGGGGGCCCAGCTGAAGCTTTCTTT.